Listed below are T cell receptor beta chains from one sample, sequenced in a study of T cells in Graves' hyperthyroidism and ophthalmopathy. MiXCR was run by TCRdb on the multiplex PCR reads, yielding one entry per CDR3 protein. The sample has roughly 400,000 distinct CDR3 sequences; over 12% are singletons. The sequencing sample was made of blood. These receptors were taken from a man between 45 and 60 years old with Graves' ophthalmopathy. The CDR3 runs from the conserved cysteine through the conserved F or W. A D gene is named only where the DNA matches it firmly. The size entry is marked missing in some rows and otherwise reads once, few, many or a size class.

cdr3_nt cdr3_aa d_call v_call clone_size j_call
TGTGCCACCAGTGCCAGCGGGAGGGCCCGGGAGACCCAGTACTTC CATSASGRARETQYF TRBD2 TRBV24-1 NA TRBJ2-5
TGTGCCAGCAATATAAGGGGACAATGGACCGAAGCTTTCTTT CASNIRGQWTEAFF NA TRBV6-5 few TRBJ1-1
TGTGCCAGCAGCCTCCCAGCGGGAGGGATGCCAGATACGCAGTATTTT CASSLPAGGMPDTQYF TRBD2 TRBV5-6 NA TRBJ2-3
TGCAGCGTGATACAGGGTTTCGCCGCCGACGAGCAGTACTTC CSVIQGFAADEQYF NA TRBV29-1 few TRBJ2-7
TGTGCCTGGAGGGGCCTTGCGGGAGGGCTAGGTGAGCAGTTCTTC CAWRGLAGGLGEQFF TRBD2 TRBV30 many TRBJ2-1
TGTGCTAGTGTGAGCGGAGGGGGGAATGAGCAGTTCTTC CASVSGGGNEQFF NA TRBV12-5 many TRBJ2-1
TGTGCCAGCAGCCGGGACATCGGATACGAGCAGTACTTC CASSRDIGYEQYF NA TRBV14 many TRBJ2-7
TGCAGTGCCCAATCAGCGGGAGGGCCGGAAGAGACCCAGTACTTC CSAQSAGGPEETQYF TRBD2 TRBV20-1 NA TRBJ2-5
TGTGCCAGCAGCCCTACGATACAACCGGAGCAGTTCTTC CASSPTIQPEQFF NA TRBV9 few TRBJ2-1
TGCGCCAGCAGCCTCGGACACGTAGGCAATCAGCCCCAGCATTTT CASSLGHVGNQPQHF NA TRBV4-1 few TRBJ1-5
TGTGCCAGCAGCTTAGACGGTGAGCAGTTCTTC CASSLDGEQFF NA TRBV7-8 many TRBJ2-1
TGCAGTGCCCGGTGGGCTAGCGGGGGTCAATACAATGAGCAGTTCTTC CSARWASGGQYNEQFF TRBD2 TRBV20-1 many TRBJ2-1
TGTGCCAGCAGTTACGGGCCCGAGCAGTACTTC CASSYGPEQYF NA TRBV6-6 NA TRBJ2-7
TGTGCCTGGAGCGTGCGGCTAGCGGGCTACAATGAGCAGTTCTTC CAWSVRLAGYNEQFF TRBD2 TRBV30 many TRBJ2-1
TGTGCCAGCAGCCAAGGGACTTTGGGCAATTCACCCCTCCACTTT CASSQGTLGNSPLHF NA TRBV4-2 few TRBJ1-6
TGCAGTGCTAGAGATCTACTTGTTAGCTCCTACGAGCAGTACTTC CSARDLLVSSYEQYF NA TRBV20-1 many TRBJ2-7
TGTGCCACCAGCAACAGGGTCTACAATGAGCAGTTCTTC CATSNRVYNEQFF NA TRBV15 many TRBJ2-1
TGTGCCAGTACCACCCCCGGGGTTATGAACACTGAAGCTTTCTTT CASTTPGVMNTEAFF NA TRBV19 few TRBJ1-1
TGTGCCAGCAGCCAGGAACCGGGTGAGCAGTTCTTC CASSQEPGEQFF NA TRBV3-1 many TRBJ2-1
TGTGCCAACAGGGGGCCGGGCACCGGGGAGCTGTTTTTT CANRGPGTGELFF TRBD1 TRBV12-3/TRBV12-4 few TRBJ2-2
TGCAGCGTTGAAGACGAGACAGGGATCGAGACCCAGTACTTC CSVEDETGIETQYF TRBD1 TRBV29-1 many TRBJ2-5
TGTGCCAGCAGCCACCCGTGGGGGCGGTTCGAAGCTTTCTTT CASSHPWGRFEAFF NA TRBV7-2 few TRBJ1-1
TGCAGCGCGAGCAATATGGGTCGGGACAGAACTAACTATGGCTACACCTTC CSASNMGRDRTNYGYTF TRBD1 TRBV29-1 NA TRBJ1-2
TGCAGCGTTGTTCCCCCGGGGGCAACAGATACGCAGTATTTT CSVVPPGATDTQYF NA TRBV29-1 many TRBJ2-3
TGTGCCAGCAGTTTAATCCCACCGGGACAGGGCTCCTACGAGCAGTACTTC CASSLIPPGQGSYEQYF TRBD1 TRBV27 many TRBJ2-7
TGCGCCAGCGGGACCACTACAGGGGATCACGGCTACACCTTC CASGTTTGDHGYTF TRBD1 TRBV5-1 NA TRBJ1-2
TGTGCCAGCAGCCTCAATCTCAGGGGGCTGGAGGGCTACACCTTC CASSLNLRGLEGYTF TRBD1 TRBV9 many TRBJ1-2
TGTGCCAGCAGCTTACGACTAGCACACCCCCATTCGCAGTACTTC CASSLRLAHPHSQYF TRBD2 TRBV11-1 many TRBJ2-7
TGTGCCAGTAGTAGTTTGGGGTTCGAGCAGTACTTC CASSSLGFEQYF NA TRBV19 once TRBJ2-7
TGTGCCAGCAGCCGACAGGGGTACACCGGGGAGCTGTTTTTT CASSRQGYTGELFF TRBD1 TRBV5-4 NA TRBJ2-2
TGTGCCAACAGCGTAAAATTTGAAGCTTTCTTT CANSVKFEAFF NA TRBV7-9 NA TRBJ1-1
TGTGCCAGCAGCTTAGGGTCGGGCAGGGGCTACGAGCAGTACTTC CASSLGSGRGYEQYF NA TRBV7-8 many TRBJ2-7
TGTGCCAGCAGTTCCGCAGGCACTGAAGCTTTCTTT CASSSAGTEAFF NA TRBV6-2/TRBV6-3 many TRBJ1-1